This section outlines one T cell receptor (beta chain) sequence together with its context. This sample was included in a study of T cell changes during pregnancy in multiple sclerosis. TCRdb's table, derived via immunoSEQ multiplex PCR, lists solely in-frame clones and lacks some. This sample has under 15,000 clones; 88% occur once, and the top ten carry approximately 7.7%. The CDR3 totals 14 residues. The V gene lost 1 base and the J gene lost 4 bases, with 8 bases spanning the gap. CDR1 SEHNR and CDR2 FQNEAQ come from the germline V gene (reference sequence). The source of this sequence is a female donor in good health, enrolled as a control in a pregnancy study. The chain combines TRBV7-9 with TRBJ1-3; no clear D. The material sequenced was CD8+ T cells from peripheral blood mononuclear cells, taken in the second trimester of pregnancy. This CDR3 is CASSLVTLGNTIYF. The CDR3 bases are TGTGCCAGCAGCTTAGTGACTCTAGGAAACACCATATATTTT.